This T cell receptor beta chain is drawn from a study of T-cell reconstitution after alpha-beta-depleted transplantation in children. V lost 2 bases, J lost 2 bases, and 3 bases stayed unmatched. CDR1 and CDR2 (germline): DFQATT, SNEGSKA (reference sequence). This CDR3 spans 14 amino acids. Unique molecular identifiers tagged the TCRbeta library. MiXCR was run by TCRdb on the PCR reads, yielding one entry per CDR3 protein. The repertoire includes around 500,000 distinct CDR3 sequences, about an eighth of them detected once, and 4.5% to 6% sits in the top ten. Source: PBMCs from the stem cell graft donor, taken from the stem cell graft. This receptor was obtained from a human donor who donated a stem cell graft to a child with combined immunodeficiency. This chain uses TRBV20-1 with TRBJ1-5; 7 bases line up with TRBD1. CDR3 DNA: TGCAGTGCTAGACGCACAGGGGGCAATCAGCCCCAGCATTTT. Protein sequence: CSARRTGGNQPQHF.